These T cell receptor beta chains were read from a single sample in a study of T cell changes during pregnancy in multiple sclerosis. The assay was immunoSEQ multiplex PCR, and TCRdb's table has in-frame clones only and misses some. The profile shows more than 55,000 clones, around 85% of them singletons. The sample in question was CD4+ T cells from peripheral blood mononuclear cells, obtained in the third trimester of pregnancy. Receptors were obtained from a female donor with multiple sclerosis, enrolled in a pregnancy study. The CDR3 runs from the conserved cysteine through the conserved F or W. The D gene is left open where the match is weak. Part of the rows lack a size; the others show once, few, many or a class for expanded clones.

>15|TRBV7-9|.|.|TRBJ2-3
CASSDTFRRADTQYF
TGTGCCAGCAGCGATACCTTCCGACGGGCAGATACGCAGTATTTT
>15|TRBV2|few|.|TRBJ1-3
CASSQDRRSGNTIYF
TGTGCCAGCAGTCAGGACAGACGCTCTGGAAACACCATATATTTT
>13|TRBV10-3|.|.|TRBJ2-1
CAISEQRRYEQFF
TGTGCCATCAGTGAGCAGCGCCGATATGAGCAGTTCTTC
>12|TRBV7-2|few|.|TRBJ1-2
CASSLWGVGYTF
TGTGCCAGCAGCTTATGGGGGGTTGGCTACACCTTC
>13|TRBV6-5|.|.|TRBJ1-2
CASSYSATYGYTF
TGTGCCAGCAGTTACTCAGCAACCTATGGCTACACCTTC
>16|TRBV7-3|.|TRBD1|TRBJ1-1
CASSSSGTGSFAEAFF
TGTGCCAGCAGTTCTTCCGGGACAGGGAGTTTCGCTGAAGCTTTCTTT
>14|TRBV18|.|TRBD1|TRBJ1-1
CASSLGQYSTEAFF
TGTGCCAGCTCGCTGGGACAGTACAGCACTGAAGCTTTCTTT
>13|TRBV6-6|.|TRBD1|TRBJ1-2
CASSPQGAGGYTF
TGTGCCAGCAGTCCACAGGGGGCGGGCGGCTACACCTTC
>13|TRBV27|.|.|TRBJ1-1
CASSGAGRSEAFF
TGTGCCAGCAGTGGCGCGGGACGGTCTGAAGCTTTCTTT
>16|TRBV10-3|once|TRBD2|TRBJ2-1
CAITVERGDPYNEQFF
TGTGCCATCACAGTGGAGCGGGGGGACCCTTACAATGAGCAGTTCTTC
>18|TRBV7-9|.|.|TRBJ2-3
CASSQTLWFGSPGDTQYF
TGTGCCAGCAGCCAAACCCTCTGGTTCGGGTCCCCCGGAGATACGCAGTATTTT
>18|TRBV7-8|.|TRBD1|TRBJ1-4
CASSLERQGVVIVQKLFF
TGTGCCAGCAGCTTAGAGAGACAGGGGGTGGTGATTGTTCAAAAACTGTTTTTT
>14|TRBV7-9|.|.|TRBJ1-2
CASRYLGPGDGYTF
TGTGCCAGCAGGTATTTAGGTCCGGGGGATGGCTACACCTTC
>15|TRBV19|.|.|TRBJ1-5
CASSIGDNPHQPQHF
TGTGCCAGTAGTATAGGCGACAACCCGCATCAGCCCCAGCATTTT
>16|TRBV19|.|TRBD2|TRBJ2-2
CASSISGSWNTGELFF
TGTGCCAGTAGTATTAGCGGGTCCTGGAACACCGGGGAGCTGTTTTTT
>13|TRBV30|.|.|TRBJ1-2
CAWSVRTIHGYTF
TGTGCCTGGAGTGTTAGGACAATACATGGCTACACCTTC
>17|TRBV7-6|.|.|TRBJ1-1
CASSLRPRGGGGTEAFF
TGTGCCAGCAGCTTAAGGCCTAGGGGGGGAGGGGGGACTGAAGCTTTCTTT
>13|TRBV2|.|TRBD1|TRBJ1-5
CASSYRGGQPQHF
TGTGCCAGCAGTTACAGGGGCGGACAGCCCCAGCATTTT
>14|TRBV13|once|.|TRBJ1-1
CASRFMGRHTEAFF
TGTGCCAGCAGGTTCATGGGCAGGCACACTGAAGCTTTCTTT
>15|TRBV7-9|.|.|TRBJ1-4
CAIPPSRGPNEKLFF
TGTGCCATCCCCCCTTCCAGGGGCCCAAATGAAAAACTGTTTTTT
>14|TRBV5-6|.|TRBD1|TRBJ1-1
CASSAGQGVTEAFF
TGTGCCAGCAGCGCAGGACAGGGGGTCACTGAAGCTTTCTTT
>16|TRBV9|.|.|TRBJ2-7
CASSVDGAATTYEQYF
TGTGCCAGCAGCGTAGATGGGGCAGCGACAACCTACGAGCAGTACTTC
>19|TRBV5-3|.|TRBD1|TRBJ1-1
CARSLLREQGRLLNTEAFF
TGTGCCAGAAGCTTACTAAGAGAACAGGGGAGGCTTCTGAACACTGAAGCTTTCTTT
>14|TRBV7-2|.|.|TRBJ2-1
CASSLGVAPNEQFF
TGTGCCAGCAGCTTAGGTGTGGCCCCCAATGAGCAGTTCTTC
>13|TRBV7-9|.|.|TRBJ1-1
CASKLDMGAEAFF
TGTGCCAGCAAACTAGATATGGGAGCCGAAGCTTTCTTT
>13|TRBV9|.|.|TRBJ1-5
CASSVDYGQPQHF
TGTGCCAGCAGCGTAGACTACGGTCAGCCCCAGCATTTT
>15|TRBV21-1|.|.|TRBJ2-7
CASSKDSLAGDEQYF
TGTGCCAGCAGCAAAGATAGCCTAGCGGGAGACGAGCAGTACTTC
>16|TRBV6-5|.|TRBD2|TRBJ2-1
CASSSASGRSYNEQFF
TGTGCCAGCAGTTCGGCTAGCGGGAGGTCCTACAATGAGCAGTTCTTC
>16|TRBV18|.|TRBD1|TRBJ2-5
CASSRTGTVYEETQYF
TGTGCCAGCTCCCGAACCGGGACAGTGTATGAAGAGACCCAGTACTTC
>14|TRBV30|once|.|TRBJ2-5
CAWSVGRRQETQYF
TGTGCCTGGAGTGTAGGGAGGAGGCAAGAGACCCAGTACTTC
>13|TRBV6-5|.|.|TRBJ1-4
CASSPGRRLWLFF
TGTGCCAGCAGTCCAGGGAGGCGGCTTTGGCTGTTTTTT
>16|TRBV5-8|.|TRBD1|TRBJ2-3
CASSLGQGARTDTQYF
TGTGCCAGCAGCCTAGGACAGGGGGCGAGGACAGATACGCAGTATTTT
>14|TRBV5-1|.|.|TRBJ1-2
CASSLDRINYGYTF
TGCGCCAGCAGCTTGGACAGGATCAACTATGGCTACACCTTC
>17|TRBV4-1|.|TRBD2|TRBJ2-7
CASTEAPLAGSSYEQYF
TGCGCCAGCACTGAAGCCCCGCTAGCGGGGAGCTCCTACGAGCAGTACTTC
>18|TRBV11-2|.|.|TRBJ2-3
CASSLGGGPLLSTDTQYF
TGTGCCAGCAGTCTAGGGGGGGGGCCACTCCTTAGCACAGATACGCAGTATTTT
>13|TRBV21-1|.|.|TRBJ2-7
CASSKEQGYEQYF
TGTGCCAGCAGCAAAGAGCAGGGCTACGAGCAGTACTTC
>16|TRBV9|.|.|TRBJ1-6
CASSVQESSYNSPLHF
TGTGCCAGCAGCGTACAGGAAAGCTCCTATAATTCACCCCTCCACTTT
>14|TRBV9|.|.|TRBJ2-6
CASSTFVGANVLTF
TGTGCCAGCAGCACTTTCGTGGGGGCCAACGTCCTGACTTTC
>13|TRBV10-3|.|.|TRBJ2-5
CAIRRGTQETQYF
TGTGCCATCAGACGAGGTACTCAAGAGACCCAGTACTTC
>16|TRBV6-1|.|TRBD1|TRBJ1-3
CASSESGTGEINTIYF
TGTGCCAGCAGTGAATCCGGGACAGGGGAGATAAACACCATATATTTT
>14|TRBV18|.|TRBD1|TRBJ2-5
CASSLLQGEETQYF
TGTGCCAGCTCACTATTACAGGGGGAGGAGACCCAGTACTTC
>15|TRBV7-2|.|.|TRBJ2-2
CASSLSLASTGELFF
TGTGCCAGCAGCTTAAGCCTAGCATCAACCGGGGAGCTGTTTTTT
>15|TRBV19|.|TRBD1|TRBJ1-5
CASSFSDRGDQPQHF
TGTGCCAGTAGTTTCTCGGACAGGGGGGATCAGCCCCAGCATTTT
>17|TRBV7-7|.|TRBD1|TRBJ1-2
CASSLRTGGRREKGYTF
TGTGCCAGCAGCTTGCGGACAGGGGGGCGGCGGGAAAAAGGCTACACCTTC
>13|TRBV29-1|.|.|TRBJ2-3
CSANAFFPDTQYF
TGCAGCGCTAACGCTTTTTTTCCAGATACGCAGTATTTT
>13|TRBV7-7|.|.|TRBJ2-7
CASSPPGSYEQYF
TGTGCCAGCAGCCCGCCGGGGTCCTACGAGCAGTACTTC
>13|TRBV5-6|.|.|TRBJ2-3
CASSLDRSDTQYF
TGTGCCAGCAGCTTAGACAGATCAGATACGCAGTATTTT
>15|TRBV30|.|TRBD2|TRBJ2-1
CAWTIAGSAYNEQFF
TGTGCCTGGACTATAGCGGGGAGCGCCTACAATGAGCAGTTCTTC
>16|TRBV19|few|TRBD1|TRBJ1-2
CASSSVRDRGGEGYTF
TGTGCCAGTAGTTCCGTCCGGGACAGGGGGGGTGAAGGCTACACCTTC